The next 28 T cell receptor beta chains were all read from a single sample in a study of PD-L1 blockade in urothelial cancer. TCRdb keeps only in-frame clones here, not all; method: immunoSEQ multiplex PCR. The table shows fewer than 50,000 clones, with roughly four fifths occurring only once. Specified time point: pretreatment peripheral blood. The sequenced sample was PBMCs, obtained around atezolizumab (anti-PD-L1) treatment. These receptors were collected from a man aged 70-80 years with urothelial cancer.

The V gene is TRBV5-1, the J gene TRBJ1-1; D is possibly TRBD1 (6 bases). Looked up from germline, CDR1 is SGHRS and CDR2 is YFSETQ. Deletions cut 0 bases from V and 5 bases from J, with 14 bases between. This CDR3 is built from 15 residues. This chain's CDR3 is CASSLVTGGDTEAFF. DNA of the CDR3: TGCGCCAGCAGCTTGGTCACGGGGGGCGATACTGAAGCTTTCTTT.

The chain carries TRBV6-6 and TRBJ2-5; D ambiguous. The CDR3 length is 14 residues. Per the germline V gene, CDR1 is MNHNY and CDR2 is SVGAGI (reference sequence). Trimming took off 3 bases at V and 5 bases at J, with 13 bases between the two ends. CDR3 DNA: TGTGCCAGCAGTTATTGGTCTAGTAGGGAGACCCAGTACTTC. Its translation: CASSYWSSRETQYF.

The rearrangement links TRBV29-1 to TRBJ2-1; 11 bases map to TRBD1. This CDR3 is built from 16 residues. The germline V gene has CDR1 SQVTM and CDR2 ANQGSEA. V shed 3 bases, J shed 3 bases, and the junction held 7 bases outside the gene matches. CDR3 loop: CSVDRGGTGGYNEQFF. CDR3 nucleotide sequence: TGCAGCGTTGACAGGGGCGGGACAGGGGGCTACAATGAGCAGTTCTTC.

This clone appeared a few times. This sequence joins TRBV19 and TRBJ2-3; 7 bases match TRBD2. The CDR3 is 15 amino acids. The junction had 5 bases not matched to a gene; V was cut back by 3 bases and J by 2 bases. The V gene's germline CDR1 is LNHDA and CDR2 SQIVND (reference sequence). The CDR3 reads CASSIAAGHTDTQYF. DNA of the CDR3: TGTGCCAGTAGTATCGCAGCGGGGCACACAGATACGCAGTATTTT.

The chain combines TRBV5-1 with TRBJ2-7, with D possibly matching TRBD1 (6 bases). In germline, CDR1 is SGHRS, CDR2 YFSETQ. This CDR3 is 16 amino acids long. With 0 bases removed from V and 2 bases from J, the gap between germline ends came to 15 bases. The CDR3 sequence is CASSLGHRDLPYEQYF. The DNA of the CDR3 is TGCGCCAGCAGCTTGGGCCACAGGGATCTACCCTACGAGCAGTACTTC.

CDR3: CAWSPPWGRENQPQHF. The CDR3 bases are TGTGCCTGGAGCCCCCCCTGGGGCAGGGAAAATCAGCCCCAGCATTTT. The chain links TRBV30 to TRBJ1-5; possible D gene TRBD1, 5 bases. Trimming shortened V by 3 bases and J by 4 bases, and 19 bases separated the two germline ends. This CDR3 contains 16 residues. The germline CDR1 and CDR2 sequences are GTSNPN and SVGIG (reference sequence).

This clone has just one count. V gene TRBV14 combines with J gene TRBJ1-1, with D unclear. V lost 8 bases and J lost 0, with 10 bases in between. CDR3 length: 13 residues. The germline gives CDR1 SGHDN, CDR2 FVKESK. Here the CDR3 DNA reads TGTGCCAGCCGCGGGCAGATGAACACTGAAGCTTTCTTT. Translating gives CASRGQMNTEAFF.

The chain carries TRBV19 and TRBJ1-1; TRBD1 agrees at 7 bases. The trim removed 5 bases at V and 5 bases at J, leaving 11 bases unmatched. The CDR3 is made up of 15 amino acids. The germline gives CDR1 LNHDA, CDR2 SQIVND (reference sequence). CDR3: CASSPMFRDRTEAFF. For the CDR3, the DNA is TGTGCCAGTAGTCCGATGTTCCGGGACAGAACTGAAGCTTTCTTT.

The CDR3 coding sequence is TGCAGCGTTGAAGGTACCAGGGGCCGGGGCTACACCTTC. Translation: CSVEGTRGRGYTF. V and J are TRBV29-1 and TRBJ1-2; tentative D call: TRBD1 (6 bases). Germline CDR1 reads SQVTM; CDR2 reads ANQGSEA. CDR3 size: 13 residues. Trimming took off 1 base at V and 8 bases at J, with 14 bases between the two ends. The entire variable domain, with the rest obtained from reference TRBV29-1 and TRBJ1-2, is as follows: SAVISQKPSRDICQRGTSLTIQCQVDSQVTMMFWYRQQPGQSLTLIATANQGSEATYESGFVIDKFPISRPNLTFSTLTVSNMSPEDSSIYLCSVEGTRGRGYTFGSGTRLTVV.

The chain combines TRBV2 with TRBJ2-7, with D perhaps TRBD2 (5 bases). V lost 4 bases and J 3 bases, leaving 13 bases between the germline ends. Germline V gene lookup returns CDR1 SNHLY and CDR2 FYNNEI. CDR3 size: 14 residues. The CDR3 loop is CASSAGFGVYEQYF. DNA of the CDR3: TGTGCCAGCAGTGCGGGGTTCGGGGTCTACGAGCAGTACTTC. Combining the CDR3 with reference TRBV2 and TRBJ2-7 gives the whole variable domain EPEVTQTPSHQVTQMGQEVILRCVPISNHLYFYWYRQILGQKVEFLVSFYNNEISEKSEIFDDQFSVERPDGSNFTLKIRSTKLEDSAMYFCASSAGFGVYEQYFGPGTRLTVT.

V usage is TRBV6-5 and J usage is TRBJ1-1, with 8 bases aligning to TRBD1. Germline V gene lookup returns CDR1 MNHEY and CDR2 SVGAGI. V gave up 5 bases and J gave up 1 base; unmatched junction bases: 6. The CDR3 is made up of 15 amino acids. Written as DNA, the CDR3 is TGTGCCAGCAGTCAAGGACAGGGCTGGAACACTGAAGCTTTCTTT. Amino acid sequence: CASSQGQGWNTEAFF.

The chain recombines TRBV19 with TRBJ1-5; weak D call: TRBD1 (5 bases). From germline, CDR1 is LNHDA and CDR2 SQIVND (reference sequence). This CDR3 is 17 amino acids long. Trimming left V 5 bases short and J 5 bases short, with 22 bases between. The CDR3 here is CASSLRDRGGTDQPQHF. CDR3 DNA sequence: TGTGCCAGTAGTCTAAGGGATCGGGGGGGAACCGATCAGCCCCAGCATTTT. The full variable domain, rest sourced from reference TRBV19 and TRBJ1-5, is DGGITQSPKYLFRKEGQNVTLSCEQNLNHDAMYWYRQDPGQGLRLIYYSQIVNDFQKGDIAEGYSVSREKKESFPLTVTSAQKNPTAFYLCASSLRDRGGTDQPQHFGDGTRLSIL.

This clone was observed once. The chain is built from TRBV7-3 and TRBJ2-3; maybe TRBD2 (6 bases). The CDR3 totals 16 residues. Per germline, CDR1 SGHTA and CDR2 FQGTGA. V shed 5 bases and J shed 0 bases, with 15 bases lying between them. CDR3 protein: CASSLGLSTSTDTQYF. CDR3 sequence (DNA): TGTGCCAGCAGCCTGGGACTTTCCACTAGCACAGATACGCAGTATTTT.

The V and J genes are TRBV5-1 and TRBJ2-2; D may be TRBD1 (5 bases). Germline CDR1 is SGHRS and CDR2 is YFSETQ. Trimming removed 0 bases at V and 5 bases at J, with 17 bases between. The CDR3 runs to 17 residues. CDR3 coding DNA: TGCGCCAGCAGCTTGGTTGCTGGCAGGGATGGTACCGGGGAGCTGTTTTTT. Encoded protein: CASSLVAGRDGTGELFF.

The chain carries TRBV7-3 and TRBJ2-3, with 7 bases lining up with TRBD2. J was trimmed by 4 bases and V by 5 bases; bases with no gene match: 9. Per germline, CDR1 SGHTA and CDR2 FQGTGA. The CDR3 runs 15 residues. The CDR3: CASSPSRGSADTQYF. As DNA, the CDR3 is TGTGCCAGCAGCCCTTCGCGGGGGAGCGCAGATACGCAGTATTTT.

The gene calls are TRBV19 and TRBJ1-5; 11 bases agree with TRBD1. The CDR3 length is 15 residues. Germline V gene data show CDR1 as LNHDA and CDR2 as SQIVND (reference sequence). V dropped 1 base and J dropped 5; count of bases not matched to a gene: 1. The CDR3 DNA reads TGTGCCAGTAGTATAGTGGGACAGGGGGATCAGCCCCAGCATTTT. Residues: CASSIVGQGDQPQHF.

CDR3 region: CASFRQGATEAFF. The CDR3 coding sequence is TGTGCCAGCTTCCGACAGGGGGCCACTGAAGCTTTCTTT. The chain joins TRBV18 to TRBJ1-1; 10 nucleotides align to TRBD1. The length of the CDR3 is 13 residues. The V and J ends lost 7 bases and 4 bases, in that order; junction bases with no gene match: 3. The germline gives CDR1 KGHSH, CDR2 LQKENI.

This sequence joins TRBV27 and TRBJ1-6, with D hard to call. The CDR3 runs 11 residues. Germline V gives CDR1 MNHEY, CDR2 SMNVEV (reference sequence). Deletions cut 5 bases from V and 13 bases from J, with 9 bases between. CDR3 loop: CASSRAGPLHF. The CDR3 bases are TGTGCCAGCAGTCGCGCGGGGCCCCTCCACTTT.

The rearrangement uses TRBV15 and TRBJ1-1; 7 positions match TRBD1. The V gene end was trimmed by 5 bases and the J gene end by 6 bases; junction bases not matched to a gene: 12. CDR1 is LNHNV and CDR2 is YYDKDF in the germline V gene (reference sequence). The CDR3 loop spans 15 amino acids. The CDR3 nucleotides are TGTGCCACCAGCCGCCGGGGGGGACAGTCAGCTGAAGCTTTCTTT. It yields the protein CATSRRGGQSAEAFF. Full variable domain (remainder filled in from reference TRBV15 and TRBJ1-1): DAMVIQNPRYQVTQFGKPVTLSCSQTLNHNVMYWYQQKSSQAPKLLFHYYDKDFNNEADTPDNFQSRRPNTSFCFLDIRSPGLGDTAMYLCATSRRGGQSAEAFFGQGTRLTVV.

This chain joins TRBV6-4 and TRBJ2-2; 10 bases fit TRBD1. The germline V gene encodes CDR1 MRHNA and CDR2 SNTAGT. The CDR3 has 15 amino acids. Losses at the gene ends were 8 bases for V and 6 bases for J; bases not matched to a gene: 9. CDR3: CASRTDRGGAGELFF. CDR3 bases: TGTGCCAGCCGGACGGACAGGGGGGGAGCCGGGGAGCTGTTTTTT.

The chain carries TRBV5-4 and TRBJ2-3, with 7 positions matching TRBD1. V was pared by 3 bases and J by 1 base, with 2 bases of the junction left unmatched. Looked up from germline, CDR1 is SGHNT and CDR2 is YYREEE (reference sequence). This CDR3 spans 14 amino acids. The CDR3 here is CASSSGTGTDTQYF. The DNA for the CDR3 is TGTGCCAGCAGCTCGGGGACAGGCACAGATACGCAGTATTTT.

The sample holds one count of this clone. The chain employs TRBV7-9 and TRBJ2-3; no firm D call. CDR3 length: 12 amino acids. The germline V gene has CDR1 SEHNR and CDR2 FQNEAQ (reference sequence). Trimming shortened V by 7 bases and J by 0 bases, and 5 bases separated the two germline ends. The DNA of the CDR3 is TGTGCCAGCAAGAGGAGCACAGATACGCAGTATTTT. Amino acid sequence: CASKRSTDTQYF.

DNA for the CDR3: TGTGCCAGCAGTACGACAGGGGGAGTGGGCTACACCTTC. Its protein is CASSTTGGVGYTF. The chain employs TRBV2 and TRBJ1-2; 9 bases match TRBD1. This CDR3 has 13 amino acids. Germline CDR1 SNHLY, CDR2 FYNNEI. Unmatched junction bases numbered 6, after V lost 5 bases and J lost 8 bases.

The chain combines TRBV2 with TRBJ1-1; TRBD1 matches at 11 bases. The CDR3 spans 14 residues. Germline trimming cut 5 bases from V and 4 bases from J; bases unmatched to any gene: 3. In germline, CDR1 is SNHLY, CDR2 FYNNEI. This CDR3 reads CASSLGTGGTEAFF. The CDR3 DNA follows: TGTGCCAGCAGTTTAGGGACAGGGGGCACTGAAGCTTTCTTT.

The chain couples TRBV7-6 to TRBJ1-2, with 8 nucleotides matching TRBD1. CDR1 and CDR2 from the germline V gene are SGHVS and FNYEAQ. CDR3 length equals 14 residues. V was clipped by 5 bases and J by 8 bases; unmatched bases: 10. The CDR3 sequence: CASSNGQGWGGYTF. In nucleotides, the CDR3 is TGTGCCAGCAGCAATGGACAGGGTTGGGGAGGCTACACCTTC.

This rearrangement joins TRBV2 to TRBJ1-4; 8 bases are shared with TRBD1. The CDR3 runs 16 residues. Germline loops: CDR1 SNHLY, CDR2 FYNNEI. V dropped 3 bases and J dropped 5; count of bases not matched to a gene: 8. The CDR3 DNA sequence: TGTGCCAGCAGTGAGGGGACAGGTCCCCGAAATGAAAAACTGTTTTTT. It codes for CASSEGTGPRNEKLFF.

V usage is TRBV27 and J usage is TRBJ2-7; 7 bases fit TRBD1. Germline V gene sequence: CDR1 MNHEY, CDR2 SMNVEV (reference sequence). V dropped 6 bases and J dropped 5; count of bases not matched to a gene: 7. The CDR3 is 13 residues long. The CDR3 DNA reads TGTGCCAGCAGACGGAGAGGGGGCGACGAGCAGTACTTC. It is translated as CASRRRGGDEQYF.

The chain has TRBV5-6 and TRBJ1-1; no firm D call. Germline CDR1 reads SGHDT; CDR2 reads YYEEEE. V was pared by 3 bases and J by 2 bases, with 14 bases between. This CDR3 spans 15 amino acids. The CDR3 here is CASSSLDGLNTEAFF. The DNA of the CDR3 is TGTGCCAGCAGCTCCCTAGACGGACTCAACACTGAAGCTTTCTTT.